Listed below are T cell receptor beta chains from one sample, sequenced in a study of shared clonotypes between healthy human individuals. Measured with immunoSEQ multiplex PCR; TCRdb has only the in-frame clones, and not every one. The sample carries roughly 500,000 clones, roughly 80% recorded once. Material: PBMCs. The receptors derive from a woman between 35 and 50 years old in good health. Some clones in this sample may be carry-over from other donors' samples. Both conserved end residues are part of each CDR3. Each record gives: J gene, D gene, clone size, V gene, CDR3 DNA, CDR3 protein. A D gene is named only where the DNA matches it firmly. Not every row has a clone size; where given, it reads once, few, many or a size class.

j_gene: TRBJ2-1; d_gene: -; abundance: -; v_gene: TRBV7-3; CDR3nt: TGTGCCAGCAGCTTATCTGGGTACAATGAGCAGTTCTTC; CDR3aa: CASSLSGYNEQFF
j_gene: TRBJ1-5; d_gene: -; abundance: -; v_gene: TRBV7-2; CDR3nt: TGTGCCAGCAGCTTGTCGGGTTCAGGCCAGCCCCAGCATTTT; CDR3aa: CASSLSGSGQPQHF
j_gene: TRBJ2-3; d_gene: -; abundance: -; v_gene: TRBV7-9; CDR3nt: TGTGCCAGCAGCTTAGAACGGCTCGTAGCCACAGATACGCAGTATTTT; CDR3aa: CASSLERLVATDTQYF
j_gene: TRBJ2-3; d_gene: -; abundance: -; v_gene: TRBV6-5; CDR3nt: TGTGCCAGCAGTTATCAAACAGCTAGCACAGATACGCAGTATTTT; CDR3aa: CASSYQTASTDTQYF
j_gene: TRBJ2-7; d_gene: TRBD2; abundance: many; v_gene: TRBV18; CDR3nt: TGTGCCAGCTGCCGGACTAGCGGGAGTGTGGACGAGCAGTACTTC; CDR3aa: CASCRTSGSVDEQYF
j_gene: TRBJ1-1; d_gene: -; abundance: -; v_gene: TRBV25-1; CDR3nt: TGTGCCAGCAGTGACGGAAAGCGGCAGGGGTTTATGAACACTGAAGCTTTCTTT; CDR3aa: CASSDGKRQGFMNTEAFF
j_gene: TRBJ2-2; d_gene: -; abundance: once; v_gene: TRBV10-3; CDR3nt: TGTGCCAGCGAAAAGGGAAGCACCGGGGAGCTGTTTTTT; CDR3aa: CASEKGSTGELFF
j_gene: TRBJ2-7; d_gene: -; abundance: many; v_gene: TRBV4-3; CDR3nt: TGCGCCAGCAGCCAAGAGGTAGGGCCCGAGCAGTACTTC; CDR3aa: CASSQEVGPEQYF
j_gene: TRBJ1-5; d_gene: -; abundance: -; v_gene: TRBV6-1; CDR3nt: TGTGCCAGCAGTGAAGTGGTAGGGGTGAATCAGCCCCAGCATTTT; CDR3aa: CASSEVVGVNQPQHF
j_gene: TRBJ2-5; d_gene: TRBD2; abundance: -; v_gene: TRBV11-2; CDR3nt: TGTGCCAGCAGCTCCGGACTAGCGGGAGCGGAGACCCAGTACTTC; CDR3aa: CASSSGLAGAETQYF
j_gene: TRBJ2-7; d_gene: -; abundance: -; v_gene: TRBV15; CDR3nt: TGTGCCACCAGCAGAGATACAGGGTCATACTACGAGCAGTACTTC; CDR3aa: CATSRDTGSYYEQYF
j_gene: TRBJ2-2; d_gene: -; abundance: -; v_gene: TRBV2; CDR3nt: TGTGCCATAGACGAGGGGACCGGGGAGCTGTTTTTT; CDR3aa: CAIDEGTGELFF